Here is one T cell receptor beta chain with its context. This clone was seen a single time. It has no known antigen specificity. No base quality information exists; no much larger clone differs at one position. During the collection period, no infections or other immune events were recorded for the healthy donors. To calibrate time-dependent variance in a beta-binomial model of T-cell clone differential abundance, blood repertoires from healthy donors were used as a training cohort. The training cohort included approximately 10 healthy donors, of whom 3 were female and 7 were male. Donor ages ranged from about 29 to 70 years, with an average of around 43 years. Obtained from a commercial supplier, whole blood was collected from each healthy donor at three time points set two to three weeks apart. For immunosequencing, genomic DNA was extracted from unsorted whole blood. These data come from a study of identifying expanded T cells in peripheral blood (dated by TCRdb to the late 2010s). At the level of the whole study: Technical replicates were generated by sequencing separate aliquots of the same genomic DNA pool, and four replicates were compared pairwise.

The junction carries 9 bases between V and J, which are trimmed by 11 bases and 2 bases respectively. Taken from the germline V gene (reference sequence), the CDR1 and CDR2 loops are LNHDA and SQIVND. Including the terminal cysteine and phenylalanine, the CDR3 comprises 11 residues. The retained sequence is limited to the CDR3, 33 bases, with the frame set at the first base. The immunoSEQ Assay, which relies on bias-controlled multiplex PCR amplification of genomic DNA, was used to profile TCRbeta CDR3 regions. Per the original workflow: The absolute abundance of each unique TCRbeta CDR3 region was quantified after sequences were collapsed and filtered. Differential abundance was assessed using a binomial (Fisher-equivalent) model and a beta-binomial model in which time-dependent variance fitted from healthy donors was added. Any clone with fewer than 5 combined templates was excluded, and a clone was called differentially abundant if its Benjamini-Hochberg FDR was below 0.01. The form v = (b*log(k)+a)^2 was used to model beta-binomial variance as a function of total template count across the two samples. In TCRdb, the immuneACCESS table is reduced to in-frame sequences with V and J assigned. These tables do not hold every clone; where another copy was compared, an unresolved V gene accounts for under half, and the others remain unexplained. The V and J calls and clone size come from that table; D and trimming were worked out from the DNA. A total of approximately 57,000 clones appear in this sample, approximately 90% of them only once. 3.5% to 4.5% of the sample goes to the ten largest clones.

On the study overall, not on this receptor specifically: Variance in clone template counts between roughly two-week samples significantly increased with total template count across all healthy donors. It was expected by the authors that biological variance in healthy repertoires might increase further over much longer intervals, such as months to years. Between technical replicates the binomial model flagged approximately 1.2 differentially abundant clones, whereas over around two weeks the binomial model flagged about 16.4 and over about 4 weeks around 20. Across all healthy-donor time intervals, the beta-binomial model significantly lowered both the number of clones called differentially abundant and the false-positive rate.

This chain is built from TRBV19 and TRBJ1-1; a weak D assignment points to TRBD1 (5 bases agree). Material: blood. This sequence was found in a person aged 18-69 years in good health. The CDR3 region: CACGGNTEAFF. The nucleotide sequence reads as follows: TGTGCCTGCGGGGGTAACACTGAAGCTTTCTTT.